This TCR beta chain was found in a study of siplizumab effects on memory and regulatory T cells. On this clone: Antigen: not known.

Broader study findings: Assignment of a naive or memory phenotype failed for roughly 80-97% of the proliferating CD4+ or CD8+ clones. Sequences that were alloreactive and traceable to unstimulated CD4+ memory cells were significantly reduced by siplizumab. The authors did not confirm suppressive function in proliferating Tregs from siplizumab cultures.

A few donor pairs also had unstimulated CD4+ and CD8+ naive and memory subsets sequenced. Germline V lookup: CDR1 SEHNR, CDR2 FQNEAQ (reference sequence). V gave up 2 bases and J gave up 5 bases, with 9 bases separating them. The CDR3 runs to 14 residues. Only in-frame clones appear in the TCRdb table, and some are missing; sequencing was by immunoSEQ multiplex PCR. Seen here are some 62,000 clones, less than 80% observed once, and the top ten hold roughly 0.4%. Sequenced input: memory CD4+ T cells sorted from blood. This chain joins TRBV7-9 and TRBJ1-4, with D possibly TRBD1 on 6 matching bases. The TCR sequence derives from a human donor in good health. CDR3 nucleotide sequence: TGTGCCAGCAGCTTACGGGGGCCCAATGAAAAACTGTTTTTT. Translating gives CASSLRGPNEKLFF.